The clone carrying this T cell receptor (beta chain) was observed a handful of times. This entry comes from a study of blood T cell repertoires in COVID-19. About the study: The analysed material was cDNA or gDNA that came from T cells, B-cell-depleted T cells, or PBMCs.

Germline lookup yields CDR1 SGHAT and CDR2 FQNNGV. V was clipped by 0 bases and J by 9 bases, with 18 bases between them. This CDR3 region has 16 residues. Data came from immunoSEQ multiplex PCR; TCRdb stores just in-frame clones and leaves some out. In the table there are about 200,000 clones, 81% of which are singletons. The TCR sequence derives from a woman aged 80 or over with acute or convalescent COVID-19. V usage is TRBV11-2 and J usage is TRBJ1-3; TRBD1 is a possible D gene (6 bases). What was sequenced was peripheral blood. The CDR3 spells CASSLDPSAGASTIYF. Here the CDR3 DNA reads TGTGCCAGCAGCTTAGATCCTTCGGCAGGGGCAAGCACCATATATTTT.